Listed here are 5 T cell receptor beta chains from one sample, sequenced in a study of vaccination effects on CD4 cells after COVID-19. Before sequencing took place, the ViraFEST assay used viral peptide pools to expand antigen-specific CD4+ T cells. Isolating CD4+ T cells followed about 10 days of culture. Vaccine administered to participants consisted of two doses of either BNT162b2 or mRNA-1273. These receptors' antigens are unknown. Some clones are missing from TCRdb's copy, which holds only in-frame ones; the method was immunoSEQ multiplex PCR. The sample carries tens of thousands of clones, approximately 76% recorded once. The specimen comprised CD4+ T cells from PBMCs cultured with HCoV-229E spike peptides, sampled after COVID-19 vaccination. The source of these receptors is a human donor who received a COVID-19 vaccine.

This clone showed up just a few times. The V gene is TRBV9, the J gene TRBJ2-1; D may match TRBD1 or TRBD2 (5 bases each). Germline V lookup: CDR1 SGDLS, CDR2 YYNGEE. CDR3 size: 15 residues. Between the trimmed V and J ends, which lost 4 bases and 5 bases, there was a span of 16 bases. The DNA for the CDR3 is TGTGCCAGCAGCCCCCCCGGGACGGTGGACAATGAGCAGTTCTTC. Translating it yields CASSPPGTVDNEQFF. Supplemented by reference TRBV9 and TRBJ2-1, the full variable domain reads DSGVTQTPKHLITATGQRVTLRCSPRSGDLSVYWYQQSLDQGLQFLIQYYNGEERAKGNILERFSAQQFPDLHSELNLSSLELGDSALYFCASSPPGTVDNEQFFGPGTRLTVL.

The CDR3 sequence is CASSLRQGVLNEQFF. The DNA for the CDR3 is TGTGCCAGCAGCTTAAGGCAGGGGGTTCTAAATGAGCAGTTCTTC. The chain couples TRBV7-2 to TRBJ2-1; 7 nucleotides line up with TRBD1. The germline gives CDR1 SGHTA, CDR2 FQGNSA. J gave up 7 bases and V 2 bases, and 8 bases lay outside the gene matches. The length of the CDR3 is 15 residues. Based on the CDR3 plus reference TRBV7-2 and TRBJ2-1, the full variable domain is GAGVSQSPSNKVTEKGKDVELRCDPISGHTALYWYRQSLGQGLEFLIYFQGNSAPDKSGLPSDRFSAERTGGSVSTLTIQRTQQEDSAVYLCASSLRQGVLNEQFFGPGTRLTVL.

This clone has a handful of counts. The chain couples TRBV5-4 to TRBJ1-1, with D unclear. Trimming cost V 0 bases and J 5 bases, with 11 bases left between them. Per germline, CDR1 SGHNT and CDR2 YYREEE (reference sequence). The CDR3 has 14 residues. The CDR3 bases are TGTGCCAGCAGCTTGGATGTCAGTTCAACTGAAGCTTTCTTT. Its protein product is CASSLDVSSTEAFF.

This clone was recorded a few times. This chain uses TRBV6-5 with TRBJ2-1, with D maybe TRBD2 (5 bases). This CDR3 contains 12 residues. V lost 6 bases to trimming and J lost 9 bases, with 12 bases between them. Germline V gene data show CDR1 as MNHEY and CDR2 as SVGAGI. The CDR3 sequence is CASSATRGEQFF. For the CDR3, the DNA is TGTGCCAGCAGCGCTACTAGAGGTGAGCAGTTCTTC.

As DNA, the CDR3 is TGTGCCAGTAGTATCGTCCCCGACAGAAACTATGGCTACACCTTC. Its translation: CASSIVPDRNYGYTF. This chain connects TRBV19 to TRBJ1-2; perhaps TRBD1 as D (5 bases). The CDR3 runs to 15 residues. From germline, CDR1 is LNHDA and CDR2 SQIVND (reference sequence). V was cut by 3 bases and J by 2 bases, with 13 bases left in between. Looking up the rest from reference TRBV19 and TRBJ1-2 gives the full variable domain: DGGITQSPKYLFRKEGQNVTLSCEQNLNHDAMYWYRQDPGQGLRLIYYSQIVNDFQKGDIAEGYSVSREKKESFPLTVTSAQKNPTAFYLCASSIVPDRNYGYTFGSGTRLTVV.